This T cell receptor beta chain comes out of a study of vaccination and CD4 T cells after COVID-19. The overall study: For post-vaccine samples, collection took place a median roughly 70 days after dose two, ranging from 14 to 241.

The Oncomine TCR Beta short-read assay sequenced DNA from cultured CD4+ T cells. Genomic DNA was extracted from cultured CD4+ T cells. One entry per CDR3 protein results from TCRdb running MiXCR on the PCR reads. The sample shows around 19,000 distinct CDR3 sequences, 30% to 45% of them seen only once. Time point defined: late sampling 161 to 241 days after vaccination in three convalescent patients. The treatment here: approximately 9-day PBMC culture with coronavirus spike peptide pools or control peptides (ViraFEST assay). Every positive PCR date fell between March and December 2020, earlier than the US Alpha, Beta and Delta variants. Germline V gene data show CDR1 as SGHTA and CDR2 as FQGTGA. With 3 bases clipped from V and 6 bases from J, the junction kept 3 bases outside the gene matches. This CDR3 region has 14 residues. Concerning this clonotype: The antigen is not known.

This chain uses TRBV7-3 with TRBJ2-2; 8 bases are a match to TRBD1. This receptor was taken from a human donor who had recovered from COVID-19. The source was CD4+ T cells from blood, cultured in vitro, collected about 7 months after SARS-CoV-2 vaccination. As DNA, the CDR3 is TGTGCCAGCAGCTTGATACAGGGGGCCGGGGAGCTGTTTTTT. It specifies CASSLIQGAGELFF.